These 30 T cell receptor beta chains came from one sample sequenced in a study of T-cell reconstitution after alpha-beta-depleted transplantation in children. As it was prepared, the TCRbeta library received unique molecular identifiers. TCRdb fed the PCR reads into MiXCR, producing one record per CDR3 protein. The table shows 120,000 or so distinct CDR3 sequences, with around a tenth occurring only once. Sequencing used PBMCs from the stem cell graft donor, obtained from the stem cell graft. These receptors were taken from a human donor who donated a stem cell graft to a child with acute lymphoblastic leukemia.

This clonotype has a count of ten or more. The V and J genes are TRBV5-1 and TRBJ2-1; TRBD1 matches at 9 bases. The CDR3 loop spans 17 amino acids. V shed 6 bases, J shed 3 bases, and the junction held 13 bases outside the gene matches. The germline V gene encodes CDR1 SGHRS and CDR2 YFSETQ. The CDR3, as DNA: TGCGCCAGCACTCCAAACCGACAGGGGGACTTCTACAATGAGCAGTTCTTC. Translation: CASTPNRQGDFYNEQFF.

This clonotype occurred many times. This sequence joins TRBV4-3 and TRBJ1-2; TRBD1 matches 7 bases. The CDR3 has 15 amino acids. Germline CDR1 is LGHNA and CDR2 is YSLEER. J lost 6 bases, V lost 1 base, and 8 bases had no gene match. The CDR3, as DNA: TGCGCCAGCAGCCAAGTGGACGGAGGGGGCCATGGCTACACCTTC. Protein product: CASSQVDGGGHGYTF.

This clonotype was picked up many times. This chain uses TRBV5-1 with TRBJ2-1; D gene unclear. The CDR3 extends over 11 amino acids. Germline loops: CDR1 SGHRS, CDR2 YFSETQ. V dropped 2 bases and J dropped 8 bases, with 5 bases sitting between them. The CDR3 here is CASSFNDEQFF. As DNA, the CDR3 is TGCGCCAGCAGCTTCAACGATGAGCAGTTCTTC.

This clonotype occurred many times. The chain employs TRBV20-1 and TRBJ1-5, with TRBD1 identical over 9 bases. V trimming: 5 bases; J trimming: 6 bases; junction bases outside the gene matches: 14. In germline, CDR1 is DFQATT, CDR2 SNEGSKA (reference sequence). CDR3 length: 16 residues. The CDR3 DNA reads TGCAGTGCTGTAAACCCGGGACAGGGTCTTCGTCAGCCCCAGCATTTT. This sequence encodes CSAVNPGQGLRQPQHF.

This clonotype was found many times. The CDR3 nucleotides are TGTGCCAGCTCCCGCGGGGACCTCTACGAGCAGTACTTC. Residues: CASSRGDLYEQYF. The chain uses TRBV7-2 and TRBJ2-7; possibly TRBD2 for D (6 bases). The CDR3 consists of 13 residues. With 8 bases removed from V and 3 bases from J, the gap between germline ends came to 14 bases. Per the germline V gene, CDR1 is SGHTA and CDR2 is FQGNSA.

This clonotype showed up many times. V usage is TRBV28 and J usage is TRBJ2-1; 8 bases agree with TRBD1. The J segment lost 3 bases and the V segment lost 4 bases, leaving 5 bases of the junction unmatched. Germline V lookup: CDR1 MDHEN, CDR2 SYDVKM. This CDR3 has 15 amino acids. CDR3: CASSSQGQVYNEQFF. The DNA of the CDR3 is TGTGCCAGCAGTTCCCAGGGACAGGTCTACAATGAGCAGTTCTTC.

The chain is built from TRBV19 and TRBJ2-7; 13 bases fit TRBD2. V lost 1 base, J lost 6 bases, and 0 bases stayed unmatched. The CDR3 spans 14 residues. Germline assignment: CDR1 LNHDA and CDR2 SQIVND (reference sequence). The DNA of the CDR3 is TGTGCCAGTAGTATAGGGACTAGCGGGAGCGAGCAGTACTTC. Its translation: CASSIGTSGSEQYF.

The chain has TRBV7-2 and TRBJ1-4; TRBD1 agrees at 8 bases. V shed 5 bases, J shed 4 bases, and the junction held 9 bases outside the gene matches. CDR3 length equals 16 residues. Germline V gene lookup returns CDR1 SGHTA and CDR2 FQGNSA. The CDR3 region has the DNA TGTGCCAGCAGCCCAAGGACAGGGTGGGGTAATGAAAAACTGTTTTTT. It encodes CASSPRTGWGNEKLFF.

This clonotype was counted ten times or more. The V gene is TRBV12-3 or TRBV12-4, the J gene TRBJ1-1, with 9 bases identical to TRBD1. The CDR3 totals 16 residues. Unmatched junction bases numbered 8, after V lost 3 bases and J lost 3 bases. The CDR3 region has the DNA TGTGCCAGCAGTTTCGCCGGGACAGGGAGATACACTGAAGCTTTCTTT. This gives the protein CASSFAGTGRYTEAFF.

The CDR3 nucleotides read TGCAGTGCCGGAGGTCGAGGGCAAGAGACCCAGTACTTC. Translation gives CSAGGRGQETQYF. V and J are TRBV20-1 and TRBJ2-5; D might be TRBD2 (5 bases). The CDR3 loop spans 13 amino acids. The V gene lost 6 bases and the J gene lost 2 bases, with 13 bases spanning the gap. Germline CDR1 DFQATT, CDR2 SNEGSKA (reference sequence).

This clonotype was detected ten times or more. The CDR3 DNA follows: TGTGCCAGCAGCTTAGACGGGGGGATATGGGAGCAGTACTTC. Protein: CASSLDGGIWEQYF. The V and J genes are TRBV7-2 and TRBJ2-7, with TRBD2 identical over 7 bases. The CDR3 length is 14 residues. Germline assignment: CDR1 SGHTA and CDR2 FQGNSA. Trimming cost V 1 base and J 7 bases; bases outside gene matches: 7.

This clonotype was seen many times. The chain links TRBV12-3 or TRBV12-4 to TRBJ2-7; a weak D match, TRBD1 (6 bases). V lost 6 bases and J 3 bases, leaving 9 bases between the germline ends. This CDR3 is 12 amino acids long. The CDR3 coding sequence is TGTGCCAGCAGAAAACAGGGCTACGAGCAGTACTTC. It encodes CASRKQGYEQYF.

In its sample, this clonotype was seen many times. The chain couples TRBV6-5 to TRBJ1-2; 7 nucleotides align to TRBD1. V shed 2 bases, J shed 8 bases, and the junction held 8 bases outside the gene matches. The CDR3 has 14 residues. CDR1 is MNHEY, CDR2 SVGAGI, per germline. CDR3: CASSYERRGLGYTF. The CDR3 DNA is TGTGCCAGCAGTTACGAGAGGAGGGGGCTAGGCTACACCTTC.

The chain is built from TRBV4-2 and TRBJ2-7; D possibly matches TRBD1 or TRBD2 (5 bases each). The CDR3 length is 14 residues. With 4 bases removed from V and 0 bases from J, the gap between germline ends came to 10 bases. Germline CDR1 is LGHNA and CDR2 is YNFKEQ. The CDR3 region is CASSPRDPSYEQYF. In nucleotides, the CDR3 is TGTGCCAGCAGCCCCCGGGACCCCTCCTACGAGCAGTACTTC.

This clonotype was counted at least ten times. The J gene is TRBJ2-7, the V gene TRBV2; a weak D match, TRBD2 (5 bases). This CDR3 has 13 residues. The germline V gene encodes CDR1 SNHLY and CDR2 FYNNEI. Trimming removed 8 bases at V and 5 bases at J, with 16 bases between. In DNA, the CDR3 is TGTGCCAGCGAGGCTAGCCAAGGGAACGAGCAGTACTTC. As protein: CASEASQGNEQYF.

V and J are TRBV24-1 and TRBJ2-3; no definite D call. Germline CDR1 reads KGHDR; CDR2 reads SFDVKD. V lost 0 bases, J lost 0 bases, and 9 bases lay in between. This CDR3 contains 16 residues. CDR3 sequence reads: CATSDLPSTSTDTQYF. CDR3 nucleotide sequence: TGTGCCACCAGTGATTTGCCCTCGACTAGCACAGATACGCAGTATTTT.

At least ten counts were recorded for this clonotype. This chain connects TRBV11-3 to TRBJ1-1, with TRBD1 matching 8 bases. The CDR3 loop spans 15 amino acids. J gave up 1 base and V 4 bases, and 5 bases lay outside the gene matches. Germline-derived CDR1 and CDR2 are SGHNT and YENEEA. The CDR3 DNA sequence: TGTGCCAGCAGCTCCAGACAGGGGTCGAACACTGAAGCTTTCTTT. It is translated as CASSSRQGSNTEAFF.

This clonotype occurred many times. The chain uses TRBV5-1 and TRBJ2-7, with D uncertain. Germline assignment: CDR1 SGHRS and CDR2 YFSETQ. This CDR3 contains 16 residues. V was clipped by 0 bases and J by 1 base, with 14 bases between them. In DNA, the CDR3 is TGCGCCAGCAGCTTGGTGGCAGGAAGGACGTCCTACGAGCAGTACTTC. Protein: CASSLVAGRTSYEQYF. Variable domain in full (rest from reference TRBV5-1 and TRBJ2-7): KAGVTQTPRYLIKTRGQQVTLSCSPISGHRSVSWYQQTPGQGLQFLFEYFSETQRNKGNFPGRFSGRQFSNSRSEMNVSTLELGDSALYLCASSLVAGRTSYEQYFGPGTRLTVT.

This clonotype was recorded many times. The V call is TRBV12-3 or TRBV12-4, the J call TRBJ1-4; maybe TRBD1 (6 bases). Trimming removed 9 bases at V and 6 bases at J, with 14 bases between. The CDR3 totals 13 residues. CDR3 bases: TGTGCCAGTCAGGGGTTCTTGGATGAAAAACTGTTTTTT. Translation gives CASQGFLDEKLFF.

This clonotype was counted many times. This chain joins TRBV30 and TRBJ2-1, with 11 positions matching TRBD1. Trimming removed 5 bases from V and 3 bases from J; junction bases left unmatched: 3. CDR1 GTSNPN and CDR2 SVGIG come from the germline V gene (reference sequence). The CDR3 runs to 14 residues. Written as DNA, the CDR3 is TGTGCCTGGGGGACAGGGGGAGGCTACAATGAGCAGTTCTTC. It codes for CAWGTGGGYNEQFF.

This clonotype has a count of ten or more. The V call is TRBV20-1, the J call TRBJ1-5; weak D call: TRBD1 (5 bases). Germline V gene sequence: CDR1 DFQATT, CDR2 SNEGSKA (reference sequence). There are 15 residues in the CDR3. The ends were cut back, 2 bases at V and 4 bases at J, with 15 bases in the middle. CDR3 DNA: TGCAGTGCTAGACCCACTGGAGGGGAGAATCAGCCCCAGCATTTT. Protein sequence: CSARPTGGENQPQHF.

This clonotype was recorded many times. The CDR3: CASALPAGEQYF. The CDR3 DNA sequence: TGTGCCAGCGCCCTTCCCGCCGGGGAGCAGTACTTC. This chain links TRBV6-2 or TRBV6-3 with TRBJ2-7; no firm D call. Per the germline V gene, CDR1 is MNHEY and CDR2 is SVGEGT. This CDR3 contains 12 residues. The ends were cut back, 8 bases at V and 7 bases at J, with 15 bases in the middle.

This clonotype has more than one count but fewer than ten. The rearrangement uses TRBV15 and TRBJ1-5; unclear D gene. Trimming removed 5 bases at V and 1 base at J, with 6 bases between. Germline CDR1 LNHNV, CDR2 YYDKDF (reference sequence). The CDR3 spans 13 residues. The chain's CDR3 is CATSPHSNQPQHF. The CDR3 DNA sequence: TGTGCCACCAGCCCCCACAGCAATCAGCCCCAGCATTTT. The entire variable domain, with the rest obtained from reference TRBV15 and TRBJ1-5, is as follows: DAMVIQNPRYQVTQFGKPVTLSCSQTLNHNVMYWYQQKSSQAPKLLFHYYDKDFNNEADTPDNFQSRRPNTSFCFLDIRSPGLGDTAMYLCATSPHSNQPQHFGDGTRLSIL.

This clonotype was observed many times. The rearrangement links TRBV7-9 to TRBJ2-2; perhaps TRBD2 as D (6 bases). Trimming took off 1 base at V and 3 bases at J, with 12 bases between the two ends. This CDR3 has 16 amino acids. Looked up from germline, CDR1 is SEHNR and CDR2 is FQNEAQ (reference sequence). This CDR3 is CASSLVSTGDTGELFF. DNA of the CDR3: TGTGCCAGCAGCTTAGTTTCCACGGGGGACACCGGGGAGCTGTTTTTT.

This clonotype was counted ten times or more. CDR3 sequence reads: CASSLGPNQPQHF. CDR3 sequence (DNA): TGTGCCAGCAGCCTAGGGCCCAATCAGCCCCAGCATTTT. This sequence joins TRBV7-2 and TRBJ1-5; no clear D. The CDR3 covers 13 residues. V was clipped by 5 bases and J by 3 bases, with 8 bases between them. Germline values: CDR1 SGHTA, CDR2 FQGNSA.

This clonotype was counted many times. CDR3 coding DNA: TGCGCCAGCAATAGGGGGCTAGCCTACGAGCAGTACTTC. Amino acids: CASNRGLAYEQYF. V is TRBV10-2 and J is TRBJ2-7; 7 bases match TRBD1. Trimming took 7 bases from V and 2 from J; bases not matched to a gene: 5. The CDR3 sequence is 13 residues long. Germline V gene sequence: CDR1 WSHSY, CDR2 SAAADI.

This clonotype was counted at least ten times. The CDR3 loop is CSVRKGGDEQFF. DNA for the CDR3: TGCAGCGTTAGGAAAGGGGGCGATGAGCAGTTCTTC. The rearrangement joins TRBV29-1 to TRBJ2-1; 7 bases agree with TRBD1. J gave up 8 bases and V 5 bases, and 6 bases lay outside the gene matches. This CDR3 spans 12 amino acids. In germline, CDR1 is SQVTM, CDR2 ANQGSEA.

This clonotype came up many times. V and J are TRBV5-1 and TRBJ1-5; 7 bases align to TRBD1. The CDR3 has 16 amino acids. J was trimmed by 2 bases and V by 1 base; bases with no gene match: 6. The germline gives CDR1 SGHRS, CDR2 YFSETQ. CDR3 DNA: TGCGCCAGCAGCTTGACAGGGGAACGTGGCAATCAGCCCCAGCATTTT. It encodes CASSLTGERGNQPQHF.

This clonotype showed up many times. The rearrangement links TRBV5-5 to TRBJ1-1, with unresolved D. The germline gives CDR1 SGHKS, CDR2 YYEKEE (reference sequence). This CDR3 comprises 16 residues. V shed 0 bases and J shed 4 bases, with 16 bases lying between them. CDR3: CASSLDGVRSLTEAFF. In DNA, the CDR3 is TGTGCCAGCAGCTTGGACGGAGTTCGATCGCTCACTGAAGCTTTCTTT.

This clonotype showed up many times. The rearrangement joins TRBV14 to TRBJ1-1, with 8 positions matching TRBD1. This CDR3 is built from 15 residues. V lost 2 bases, J lost 1 base, and 3 bases stayed unmatched. The germline gives CDR1 SGHDN, CDR2 FVKESK. The CDR3 nucleotides are TGTGCCAGCAGCCAAAGGACAGGGTGGAACACTGAAGCTTTCTTT. Translation: CASSQRTGWNTEAFF.